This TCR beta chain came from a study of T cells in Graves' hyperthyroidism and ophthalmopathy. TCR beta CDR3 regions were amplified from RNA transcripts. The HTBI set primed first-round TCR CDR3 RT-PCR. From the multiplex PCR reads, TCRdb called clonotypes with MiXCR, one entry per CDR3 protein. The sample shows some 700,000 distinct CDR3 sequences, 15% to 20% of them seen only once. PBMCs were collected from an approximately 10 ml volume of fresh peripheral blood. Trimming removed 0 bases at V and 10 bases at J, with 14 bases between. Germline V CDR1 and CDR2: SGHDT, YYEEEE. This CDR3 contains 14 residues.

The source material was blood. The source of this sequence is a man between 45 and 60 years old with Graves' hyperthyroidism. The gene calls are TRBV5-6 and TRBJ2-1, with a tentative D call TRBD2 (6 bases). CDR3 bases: TGTGCCAGCAGCTTGGTTTGGGGGGTCTACGAGCAGTTCTTC. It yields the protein CASSLVWGVYEQFF.